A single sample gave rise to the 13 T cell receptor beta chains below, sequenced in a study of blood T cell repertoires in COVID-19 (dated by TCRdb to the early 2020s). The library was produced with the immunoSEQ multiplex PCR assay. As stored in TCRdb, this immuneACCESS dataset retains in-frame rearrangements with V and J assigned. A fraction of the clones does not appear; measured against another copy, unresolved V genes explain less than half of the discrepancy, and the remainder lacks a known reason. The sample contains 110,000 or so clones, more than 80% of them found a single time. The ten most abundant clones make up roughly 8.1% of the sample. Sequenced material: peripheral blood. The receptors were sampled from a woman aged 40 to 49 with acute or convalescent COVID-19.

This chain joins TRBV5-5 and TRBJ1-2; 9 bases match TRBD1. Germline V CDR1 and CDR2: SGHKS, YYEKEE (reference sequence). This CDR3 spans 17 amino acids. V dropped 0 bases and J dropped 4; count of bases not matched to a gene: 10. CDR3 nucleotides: TGTGCCAGCAGCTTGGGGGACAGGGTCTTATTGTCCTATGGCTACACCTTC. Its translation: CASSLGDRVLLSYGYTF.

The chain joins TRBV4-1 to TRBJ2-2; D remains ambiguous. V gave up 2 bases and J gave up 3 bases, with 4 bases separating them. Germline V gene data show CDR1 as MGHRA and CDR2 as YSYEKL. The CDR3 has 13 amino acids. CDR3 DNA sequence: TGCGCCAGCAGCCAATATTACACCGGGGAGCTGTTTTTT. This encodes CASSQYYTGELFF.

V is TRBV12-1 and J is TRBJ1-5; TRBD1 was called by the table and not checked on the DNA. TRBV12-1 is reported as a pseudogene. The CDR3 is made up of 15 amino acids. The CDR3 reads CASSRGTGGDQPQHF. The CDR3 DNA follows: TGTGCCAGCAGTCGAGGGACAGGGGGCGATCAGCCCCAGCATTTT.

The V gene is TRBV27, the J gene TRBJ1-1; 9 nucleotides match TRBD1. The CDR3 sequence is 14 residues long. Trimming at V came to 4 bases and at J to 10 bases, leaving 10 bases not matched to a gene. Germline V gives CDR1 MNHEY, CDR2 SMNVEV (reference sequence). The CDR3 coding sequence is TGTGCCAGCAGTTCGTCCCGGGACAGGGTTGGAGCTTTCTTT. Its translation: CASSSSRDRVGAFF.

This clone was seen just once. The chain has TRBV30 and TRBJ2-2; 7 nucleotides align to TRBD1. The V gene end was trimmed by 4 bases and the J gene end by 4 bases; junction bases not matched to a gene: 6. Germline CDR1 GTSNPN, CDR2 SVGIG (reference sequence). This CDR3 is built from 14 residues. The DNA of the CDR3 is TGTGCCTGGATTCGGCCAGGGGGCACCGGGGAGCTGTTTTTT. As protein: CAWIRPGGTGELFF.

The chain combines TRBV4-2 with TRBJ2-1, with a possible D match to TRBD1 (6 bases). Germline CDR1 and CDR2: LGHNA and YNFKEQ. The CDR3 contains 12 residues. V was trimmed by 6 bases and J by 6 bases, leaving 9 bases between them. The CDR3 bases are TGTGCCAGCAGACAACAGGGCAATGAGCAGTTCTTC. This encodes CASRQQGNEQFF.

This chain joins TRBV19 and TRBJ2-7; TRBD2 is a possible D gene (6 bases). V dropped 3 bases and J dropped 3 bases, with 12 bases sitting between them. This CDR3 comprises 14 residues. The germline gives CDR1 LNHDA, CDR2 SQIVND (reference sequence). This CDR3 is CASSIGGVGYEQYF. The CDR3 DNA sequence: TGTGCCAGTAGTATTGGAGGGGTGGGCTACGAGCAGTACTTC.

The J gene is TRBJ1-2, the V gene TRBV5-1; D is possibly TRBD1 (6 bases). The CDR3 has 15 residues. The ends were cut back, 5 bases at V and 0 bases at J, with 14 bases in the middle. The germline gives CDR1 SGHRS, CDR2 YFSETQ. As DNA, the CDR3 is TGCGCCAGCAGTCGTGGGACACTGACTAACTATGGCTACACCTTC. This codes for CASSRGTLTNYGYTF.

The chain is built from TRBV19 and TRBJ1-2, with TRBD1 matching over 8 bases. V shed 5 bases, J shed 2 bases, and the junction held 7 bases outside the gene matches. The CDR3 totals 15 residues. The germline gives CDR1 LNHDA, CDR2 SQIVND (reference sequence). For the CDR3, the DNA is TGTGCCAGTAGTGGCGGACAGGGTGGAAACTATGGCTACACCTTC. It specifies CASSGGQGGNYGYTF.

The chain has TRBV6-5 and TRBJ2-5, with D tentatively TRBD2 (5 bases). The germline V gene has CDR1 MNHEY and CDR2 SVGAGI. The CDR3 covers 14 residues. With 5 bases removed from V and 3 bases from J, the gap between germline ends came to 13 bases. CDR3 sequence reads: CASSMRAGKETQYF. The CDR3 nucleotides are TGTGCCAGCAGTATGAGAGCCGGGAAAGAGACCCAGTACTTC.

CDR3 amino acids: CASSFTSAANTGELFF. The CDR3 coding sequence is TGCGCCAGCAGCTTTACTAGCGCTGCGAACACCGGGGAGCTGTTTTTT. The V gene is TRBV5-1, the J gene TRBJ2-2; 7 nucleotides match TRBD2. The CDR3 is 16 amino acids. The ends lost 2 bases at V and 0 bases at J; junction bases unmatched: 4. CDR1 SGHRS and CDR2 YFSETQ come from the germline V gene.

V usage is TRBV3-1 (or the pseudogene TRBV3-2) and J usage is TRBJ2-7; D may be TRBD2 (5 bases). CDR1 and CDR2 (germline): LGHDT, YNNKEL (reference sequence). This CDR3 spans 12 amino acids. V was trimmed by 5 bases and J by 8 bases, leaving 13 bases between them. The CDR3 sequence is CASSSGGGQQYF. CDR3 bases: TGTGCCAGCAGCTCCGGCGGAGGACAGCAGTACTTC.

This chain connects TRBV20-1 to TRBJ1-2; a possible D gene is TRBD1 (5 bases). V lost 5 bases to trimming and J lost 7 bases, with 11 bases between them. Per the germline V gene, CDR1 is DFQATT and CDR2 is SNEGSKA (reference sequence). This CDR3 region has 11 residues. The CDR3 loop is CSAPRGGGYTF. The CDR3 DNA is TGCAGTGCTCCCCGGGGGGGTGGCTACACCTTC.